The 10 T cell receptor beta chains in this list originate from one sample, sequenced in a study of cytomegalovirus exposure and HLA in healthy donors. PCR employed 60 Vbeta and 13 Jbeta primers. Clones were read by immunoSEQ multiplex PCR, and TCRdb kept only the in-frame ones, dropping some. The sample lists fewer than 250,000 clones; over 75% were seen once. Sequencing used PBMCs. Source of these receptors: a woman aged 45-65 years in good health and CMV-seropositive.

The V gene is TRBV5-4, the J gene TRBJ1-4; D is perhaps TRBD1 (6 bases). The CDR3 is made up of 15 amino acids. Trimming took 1 base from V and 3 from J, leaving 10 bases between them. Germline V gene lookup returns CDR1 SGHNT and CDR2 YYREEE (reference sequence). The CDR3 bases are TGTGCCAGCAGCTTGAAAGACAGGCCTAATGAAAAACTGTTTTTT. This sequence encodes CASSLKDRPNEKLFF.

The CDR3 here is CASRRGTKNIQYF. CDR3 in DNA: TGTGCCAGCAGGAGGGGGACCAAAAACATTCAGTACTTC. The chain has TRBV7-2 and TRBJ2-4; possible D gene TRBD1, 6 bases. The CDR3 is made up of 13 amino acids. Germline CDR1 SGHTA, CDR2 FQGNSA. Trimming removed 6 bases from V and 2 bases from J, with 8 bases in between.

V is TRBV6-5 and J is TRBJ1-2; 7 nucleotides agree with TRBD1. V was pared by 8 bases and J by 0 bases, with 6 bases of the junction left unmatched. The germline V gene encodes CDR1 MNHEY and CDR2 SVGAGI. The CDR3 runs to 14 residues. The CDR3 is CASGSQGANYGYTF. CDR3 DNA: TGTGCCAGCGGAAGTCAGGGGGCTAACTATGGCTACACCTTC.

DNA of the CDR3: TGTGCCAGCTCACTGTCTATTGGGAGTGAAGCTTTCTTT. It specifies CASSLSIGSEAFF. This rearrangement joins TRBV18 to TRBJ1-1; no reliable D call. V dropped 4 bases and J dropped 7 bases, with 13 bases sitting between them. Germline V gene lookup returns CDR1 KGHSH and CDR2 LQKENI. CDR3 length: 13 residues.

The CDR3 here is CASSLDGARGQPQHF. For the CDR3, the DNA is TGCGCCAGCAGCTTGGATGGGGCGCGCGGTCAGCCCCAGCATTTT. The rearrangement links TRBV5-1 to TRBJ1-5; the D gene is possibly TRBD1 (5 bases). The CDR3 totals 15 residues. Between the trimmed V and J ends, which lost 0 bases and 6 bases, there was a span of 13 bases. CDR1 is SGHRS and CDR2 is YFSETQ in the germline V gene.

The chain combines TRBV10-1 with TRBJ2-7; perhaps TRBD1 as D (5 bases). CDR1 WNHNN and CDR2 SYGVQD come from the germline V gene (reference sequence). Trimming cost V 3 bases and J 5 bases, with 14 bases left between them. This CDR3 comprises 14 residues. As DNA, the CDR3 is TGCGCCAGCAGTGAATGGGGCCTTAAAAACGAGCAGTACTTC. This gives the protein CASSEWGLKNEQYF.

This rearrangement joins TRBV27 to TRBJ1-5; no clear D. The CDR3 is made up of 14 amino acids. Trimming cost V 3 bases and J 4 bases, with 10 bases left between them. Germline V gives CDR1 MNHEY, CDR2 SMNVEV (reference sequence). As DNA, the CDR3 is TGTGCCAGCAGTTTCAGAGGTGGGAATCAGCCCCAGCATTTT. It translates to CASSFRGGNQPQHF.

The V call is TRBV4-2, the J call TRBJ2-2; maybe TRBD2 (6 bases). Germline V gene sequence: CDR1 LGHNA, CDR2 YNFKEQ. CDR3 length: 16 amino acids. The ends were cut back, 2 bases at V and 1 base at J, with 11 bases in the middle. The chain's CDR3 is CASSQNRRGNTGELFF. CDR3 bases: TGTGCCAGCAGCCAAAACCGGCGGGGGAACACCGGGGAGCTGTTTTTT.

This clone showed up just once. Other DNA sequences in this sample translate to the same CDR3. CDR3 nucleotides: TGTGCCAGCAGTTACCAGGGGAATAATTCACCCCTCCACTTT. Translated: CASSYQGNNSPLHF. The chain couples TRBV6-5 to TRBJ1-6; perhaps TRBD1 as D (6 bases). In germline, CDR1 is MNHEY, CDR2 SVGAGI. The V end was cut by 2 bases, the J end by 5 bases, with 7 bases between. CDR3 length: 14 residues.

V and J are TRBV7-9 and TRBJ1-4; 12 bases map to TRBD1. Per germline, CDR1 SEHNR and CDR2 FQNEAQ (reference sequence). The CDR3 spans 15 residues. Germline trimming cut 5 bases from V and 8 bases from J; bases unmatched to any gene: 6. The DNA of the CDR3 is TGTGCCAGCAGCCCCAGGGACAGGGGGCGGGAAAAACTGTTTTTT. This codes for CASSPRDRGREKLFF.